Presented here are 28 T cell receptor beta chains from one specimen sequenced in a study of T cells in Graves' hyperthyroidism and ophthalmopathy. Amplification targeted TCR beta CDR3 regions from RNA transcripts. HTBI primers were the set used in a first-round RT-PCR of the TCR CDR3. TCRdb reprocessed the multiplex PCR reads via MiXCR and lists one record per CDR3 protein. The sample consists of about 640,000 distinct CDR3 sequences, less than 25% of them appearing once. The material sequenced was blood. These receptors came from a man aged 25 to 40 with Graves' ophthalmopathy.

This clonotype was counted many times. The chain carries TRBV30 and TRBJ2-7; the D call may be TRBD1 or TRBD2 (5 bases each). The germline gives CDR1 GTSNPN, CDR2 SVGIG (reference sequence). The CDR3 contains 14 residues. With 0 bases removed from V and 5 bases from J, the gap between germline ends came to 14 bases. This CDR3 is CAWSVRGVWDEQYF. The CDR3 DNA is TGTGCCTGGAGTGTACGAGGGGTCTGGGACGAGCAGTACTTC.

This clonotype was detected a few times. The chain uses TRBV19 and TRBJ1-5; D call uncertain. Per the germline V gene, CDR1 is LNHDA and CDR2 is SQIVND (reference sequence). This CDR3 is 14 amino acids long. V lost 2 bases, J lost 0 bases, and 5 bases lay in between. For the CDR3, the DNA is TGTGCCAGTAGTATATTTGCTAGCAATCAGCCCCAGCATTTT. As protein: CASSIFASNQPQHF. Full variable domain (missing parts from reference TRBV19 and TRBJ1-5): DGGITQSPKYLFRKEGQNVTLSCEQNLNHDAMYWYRQDPGQGLRLIYYSQIVNDFQKGDIAEGYSVSREKKESFPLTVTSAQKNPTAFYLCASSIFASNQPQHFGDGTRLSIL.

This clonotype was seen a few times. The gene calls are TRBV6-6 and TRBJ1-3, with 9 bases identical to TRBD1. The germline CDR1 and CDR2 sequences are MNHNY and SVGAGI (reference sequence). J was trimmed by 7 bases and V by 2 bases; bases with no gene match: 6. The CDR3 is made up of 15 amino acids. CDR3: CASSYGTGSANTIYF. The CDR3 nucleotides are TGTGCCAGCAGTTACGGGACAGGGTCCGCGAACACCATATATTTT.

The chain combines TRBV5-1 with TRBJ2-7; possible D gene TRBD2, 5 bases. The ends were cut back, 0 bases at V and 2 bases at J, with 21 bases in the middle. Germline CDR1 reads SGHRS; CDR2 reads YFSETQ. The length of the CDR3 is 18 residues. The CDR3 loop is CASSLGLSSSGGTYEQYF. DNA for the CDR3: TGCGCCAGCAGCTTGGGCCTCTCGTCGAGCGGAGGCACCTACGAGCAGTACTTC. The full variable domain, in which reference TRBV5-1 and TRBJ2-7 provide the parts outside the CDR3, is KAGVTQTPRYLIKTRGQQVTLSCSPISGHRSVSWYQQTPGQGLQFLFEYFSETQRNKGNFPGRFSGRQFSNSRSEMNVSTLELGDSALYLCASSLGLSSSGGTYEQYFGPGTRLTVT.

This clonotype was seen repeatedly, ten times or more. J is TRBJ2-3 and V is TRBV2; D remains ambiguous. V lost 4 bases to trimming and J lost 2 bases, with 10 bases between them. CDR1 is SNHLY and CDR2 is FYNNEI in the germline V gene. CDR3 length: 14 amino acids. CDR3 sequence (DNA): TGTGCCAGCAGTGTACACCGCTCCACAGATACGCAGTATTTT. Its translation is CASSVHRSTDTQYF.

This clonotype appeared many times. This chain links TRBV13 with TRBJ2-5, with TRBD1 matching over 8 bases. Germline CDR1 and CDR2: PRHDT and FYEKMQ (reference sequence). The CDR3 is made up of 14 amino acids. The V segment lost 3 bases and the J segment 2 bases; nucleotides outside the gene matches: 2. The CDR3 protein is CASSFRTGQETQYF. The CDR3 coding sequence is TGTGCCAGCAGCTTCAGGACAGGGCAAGAGACCCAGTACTTC.

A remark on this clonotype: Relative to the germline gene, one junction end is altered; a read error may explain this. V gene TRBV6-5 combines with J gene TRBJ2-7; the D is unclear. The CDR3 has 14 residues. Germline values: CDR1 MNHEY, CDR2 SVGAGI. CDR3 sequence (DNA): TGTGCCTGCAGTTCCCACCCCTTCTGCTACGAGCAGTACTTC. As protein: CACSSHPFCYEQYF.

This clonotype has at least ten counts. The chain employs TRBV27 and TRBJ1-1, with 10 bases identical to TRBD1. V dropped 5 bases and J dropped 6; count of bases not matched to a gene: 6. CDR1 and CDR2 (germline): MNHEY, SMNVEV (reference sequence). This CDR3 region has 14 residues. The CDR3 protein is CASSTKTGGAEAFF. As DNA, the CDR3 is TGTGCCAGCAGTACCAAGACAGGGGGCGCTGAAGCTTTCTTT.

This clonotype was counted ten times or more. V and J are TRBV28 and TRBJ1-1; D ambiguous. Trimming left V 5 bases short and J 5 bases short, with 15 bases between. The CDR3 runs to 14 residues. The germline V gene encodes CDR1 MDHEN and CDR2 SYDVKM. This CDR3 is CASSPRWRVTEAFF. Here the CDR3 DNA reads TGTGCCAGCAGTCCTAGGTGGAGGGTGACTGAAGCTTTCTTT.

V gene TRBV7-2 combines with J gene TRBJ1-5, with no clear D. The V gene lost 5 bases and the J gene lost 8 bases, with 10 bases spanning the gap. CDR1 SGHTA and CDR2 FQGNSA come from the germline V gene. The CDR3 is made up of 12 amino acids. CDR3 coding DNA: TGTGCCAGCAGCGCCGAAAACGAGCCCCAGCATTTT. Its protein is CASSAENEPQHF.

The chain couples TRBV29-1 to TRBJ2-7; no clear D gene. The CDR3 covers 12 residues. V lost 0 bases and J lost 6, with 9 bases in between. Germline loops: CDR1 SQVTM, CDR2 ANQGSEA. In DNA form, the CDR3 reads TGCAGCGTTGAAGAAGGCGCGAGCGAGCAGTACTTC. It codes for CSVEEGASEQYF.

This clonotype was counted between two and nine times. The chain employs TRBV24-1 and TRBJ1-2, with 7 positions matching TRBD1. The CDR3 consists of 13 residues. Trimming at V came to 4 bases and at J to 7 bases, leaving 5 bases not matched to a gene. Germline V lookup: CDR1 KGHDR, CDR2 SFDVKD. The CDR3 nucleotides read TGTGCCACCAGTGACTGGGACAGCGGTGGCTACACCTTC. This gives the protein CATSDWDSGGYTF.

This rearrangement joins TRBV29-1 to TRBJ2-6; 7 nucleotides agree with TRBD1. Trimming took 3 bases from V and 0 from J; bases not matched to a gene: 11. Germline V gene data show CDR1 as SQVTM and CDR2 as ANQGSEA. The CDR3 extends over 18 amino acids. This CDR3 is CSVEVWTGGVSGANVLTF. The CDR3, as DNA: TGCAGCGTTGAGGTTTGGACAGGAGGAGTCTCTGGGGCCAACGTCCTGACTTTC.

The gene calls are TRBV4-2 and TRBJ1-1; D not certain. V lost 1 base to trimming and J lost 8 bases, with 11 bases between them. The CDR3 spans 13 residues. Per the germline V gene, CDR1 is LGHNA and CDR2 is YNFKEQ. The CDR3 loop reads CASSQGPGSEAFF. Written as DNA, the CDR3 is TGTGCCAGCAGCCAAGGCCCGGGCTCGGAAGCTTTCTTT.

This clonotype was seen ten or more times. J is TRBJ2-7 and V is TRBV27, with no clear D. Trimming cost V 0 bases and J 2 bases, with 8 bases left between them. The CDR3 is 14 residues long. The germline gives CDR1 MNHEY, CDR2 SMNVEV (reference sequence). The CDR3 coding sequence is TGTGCCAGCAGTTTATCCGGGCCCACCTACGAGCAGTACTTC. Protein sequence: CASSLSGPTYEQYF.

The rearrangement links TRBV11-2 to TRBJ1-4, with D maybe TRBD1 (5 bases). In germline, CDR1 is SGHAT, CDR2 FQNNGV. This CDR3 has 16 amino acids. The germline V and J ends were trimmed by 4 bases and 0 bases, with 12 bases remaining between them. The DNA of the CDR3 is TGTGCCAGCAGCTCGAACAGGCACGCAACTAATGAAAAACTGTTTTTT. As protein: CASSSNRHATNEKLFF.

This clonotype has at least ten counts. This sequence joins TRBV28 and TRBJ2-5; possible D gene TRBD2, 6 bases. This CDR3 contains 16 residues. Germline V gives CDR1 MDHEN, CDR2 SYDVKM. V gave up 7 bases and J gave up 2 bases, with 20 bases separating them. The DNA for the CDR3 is TGTGCCAGCATCCACACCGGCGTGGGGGGACAAGAGACCCAGTACTTC. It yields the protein CASIHTGVGGQETQYF.

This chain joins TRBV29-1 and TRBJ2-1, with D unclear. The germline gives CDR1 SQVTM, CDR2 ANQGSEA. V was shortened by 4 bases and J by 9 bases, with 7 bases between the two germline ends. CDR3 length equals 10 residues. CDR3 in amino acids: CSVGVTEQFF. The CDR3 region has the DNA TGCAGCGTTGGAGTAACTGAGCAGTTCTTC.

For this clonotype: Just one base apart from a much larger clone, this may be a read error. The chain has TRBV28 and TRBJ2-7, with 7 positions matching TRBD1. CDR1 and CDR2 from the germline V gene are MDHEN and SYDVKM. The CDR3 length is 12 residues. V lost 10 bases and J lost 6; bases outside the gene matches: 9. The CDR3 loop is CANSQQGFEQYF. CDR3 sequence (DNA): TGTGCCAACAGCCAACAGGGGTTCGAGCAGTACTTC.

CDR3 sequence (DNA): TGTGCCAGCAGCCGTTACAACAATGAGCAGTTCTTC. Encoded protein: CASSRYNNEQFF. The gene calls are TRBV14 and TRBJ2-1, with D unresolved. There are 12 residues in the CDR3. Trimming left V 4 bases short and J 5 bases short, with 6 bases between. The germline CDR1 and CDR2 sequences are SGHDN and FVKESK.

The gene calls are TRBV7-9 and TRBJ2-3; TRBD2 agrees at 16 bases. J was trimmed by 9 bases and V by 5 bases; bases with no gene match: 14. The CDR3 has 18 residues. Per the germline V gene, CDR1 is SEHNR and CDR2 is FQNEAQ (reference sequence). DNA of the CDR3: TGTGCCAGCAGCAAACAAACCGGGACTAGCGGGAGGGCCGGGACGCAGTATTTT. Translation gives CASSKQTGTSGRAGTQYF.

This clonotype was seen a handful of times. CDR3 sequence: CASRRGGQANYEQYF. The CDR3 DNA is TGTGCCAGCAGGCGGGGAGGACAGGCAAACTACGAGCAGTACTTC. This chain links TRBV6-2 or TRBV6-3 with TRBJ2-7, with D maybe TRBD1 (7 bases). V was pared by 6 bases and J by 3 bases, with 18 bases between. CDR1 MNHEY and CDR2 SVGEGT come from the germline V gene. This CDR3 has 15 residues.

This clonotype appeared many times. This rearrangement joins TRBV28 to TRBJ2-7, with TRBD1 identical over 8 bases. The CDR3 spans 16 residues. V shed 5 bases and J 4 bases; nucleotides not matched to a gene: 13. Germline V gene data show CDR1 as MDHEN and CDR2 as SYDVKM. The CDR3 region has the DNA TGTGCCAGCAGTCCGAGCGGAGGACAGGGCAGGTACGAGCAGTACTTC. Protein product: CASSPSGGQGRYEQYF.

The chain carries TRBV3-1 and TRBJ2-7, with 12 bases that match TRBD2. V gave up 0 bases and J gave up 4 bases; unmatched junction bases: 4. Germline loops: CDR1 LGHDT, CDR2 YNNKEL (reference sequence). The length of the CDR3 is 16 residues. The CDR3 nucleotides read TGTGCCAGCAGCCAAGAGACAACTAGCGGGAGGTACGAGCAGTACTTC. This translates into CASSQETTSGRYEQYF.

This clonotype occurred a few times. The CDR3 loop is CASSSRTGTNTEAFF. As DNA, the CDR3 is TGTGCCAGCAGTTCTCGGACAGGTACGAACACTGAAGCTTTCTTT. The genes are TRBV6-5 and TRBJ1-1, with 7 bases aligning to TRBD1. Trimming cost V 4 bases and J 1 base; bases outside gene matches: 6. The germline V gene encodes CDR1 MNHEY and CDR2 SVGAGI. The CDR3 has 15 amino acids.

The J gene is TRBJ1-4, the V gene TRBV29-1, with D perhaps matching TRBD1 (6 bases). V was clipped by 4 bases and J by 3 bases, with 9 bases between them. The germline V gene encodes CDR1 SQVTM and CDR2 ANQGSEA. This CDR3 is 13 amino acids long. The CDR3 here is CSVGTVSNEKLFF. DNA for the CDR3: TGCAGCGTTGGGACAGTATCTAATGAAAAACTGTTTTTT. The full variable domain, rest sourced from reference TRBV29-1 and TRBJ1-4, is SAVISQKPSRDICQRGTSLTIQCQVDSQVTMMFWYRQQPGQSLTLIATANQGSEATYESGFVIDKFPISRPNLTFSTLTVSNMSPEDSSIYLCSVGTVSNEKLFFGSGTQLSVL.

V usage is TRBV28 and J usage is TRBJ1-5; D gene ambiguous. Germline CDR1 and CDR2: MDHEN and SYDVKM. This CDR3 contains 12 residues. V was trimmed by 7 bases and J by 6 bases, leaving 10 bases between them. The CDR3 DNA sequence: TGTGCCAGCAACCGCGAGGGTCAGCCCCAGCATTTT. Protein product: CASNREGQPQHF.

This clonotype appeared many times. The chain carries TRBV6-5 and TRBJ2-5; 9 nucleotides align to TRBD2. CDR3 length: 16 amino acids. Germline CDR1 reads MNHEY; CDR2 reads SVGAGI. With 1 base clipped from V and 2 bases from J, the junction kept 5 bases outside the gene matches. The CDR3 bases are TGTGCCAGCAGTTACTTGGGAGCGGGAGGACAAGAGACCCAGTACTTC. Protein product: CASSYLGAGGQETQYF.